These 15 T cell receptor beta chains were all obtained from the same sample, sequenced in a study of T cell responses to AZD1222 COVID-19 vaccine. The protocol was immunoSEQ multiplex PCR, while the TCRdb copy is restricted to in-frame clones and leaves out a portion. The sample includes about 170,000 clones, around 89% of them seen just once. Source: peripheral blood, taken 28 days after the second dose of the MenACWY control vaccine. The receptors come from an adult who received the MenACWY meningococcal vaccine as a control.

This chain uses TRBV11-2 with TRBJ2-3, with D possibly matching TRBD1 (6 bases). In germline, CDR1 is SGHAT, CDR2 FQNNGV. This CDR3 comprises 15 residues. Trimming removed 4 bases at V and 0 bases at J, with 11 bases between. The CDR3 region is CASSSVRGSTDTQYF. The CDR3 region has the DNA TGTGCCAGCAGCTCCGTCAGGGGCAGCACAGATACGCAGTATTTT.

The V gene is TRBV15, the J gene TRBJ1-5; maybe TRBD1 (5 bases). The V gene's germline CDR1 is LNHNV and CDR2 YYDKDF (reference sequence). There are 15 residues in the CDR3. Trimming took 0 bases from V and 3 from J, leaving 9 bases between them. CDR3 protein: CATSRDLGVNQPQHF. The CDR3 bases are TGTGCCACCAGCAGAGATCTGGGGGTCAATCAGCCCCAGCATTTT. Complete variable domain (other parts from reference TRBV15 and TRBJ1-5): DAMVIQNPRYQVTQFGKPVTLSCSQTLNHNVMYWYQQKSSQAPKLLFHYYDKDFNNEADTPDNFQSRRPNTSFCFLDIRSPGLGDTAMYLCATSRDLGVNQPQHFGDGTRLSIL.

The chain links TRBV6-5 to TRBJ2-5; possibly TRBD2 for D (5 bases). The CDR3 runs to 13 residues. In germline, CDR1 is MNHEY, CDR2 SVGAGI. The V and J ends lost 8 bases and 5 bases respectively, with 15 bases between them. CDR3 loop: CASYGELEETQYF. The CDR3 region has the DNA TGTGCCAGCTACGGGGAGCTCGAGGAGACCCAGTACTTC.

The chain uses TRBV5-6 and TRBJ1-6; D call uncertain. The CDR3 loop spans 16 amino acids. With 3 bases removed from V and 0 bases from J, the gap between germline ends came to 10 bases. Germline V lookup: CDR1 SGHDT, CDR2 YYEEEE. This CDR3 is CASSSYSASYNSPLHF. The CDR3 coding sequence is TGTGCCAGCAGCTCGTATTCGGCCTCCTATAATTCACCCCTCCACTTT. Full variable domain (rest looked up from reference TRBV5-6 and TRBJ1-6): DAGVTQSPTHLIKTRGQQVTLRCSPKSGHDTVSWYQQALGQGPQFIFQYYEEEERQRGNFPDRFSGHQFPNYSSELNVNALLLGDSALYLCASSSYSASYNSPLHFGNGTRLTVT.

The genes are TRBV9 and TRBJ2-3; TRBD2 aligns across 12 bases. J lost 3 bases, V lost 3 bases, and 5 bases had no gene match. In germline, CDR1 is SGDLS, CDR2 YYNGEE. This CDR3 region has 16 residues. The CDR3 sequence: CASSGGTSGPTDTQYF. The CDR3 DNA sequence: TGTGCCAGCAGCGGTGGGACTAGCGGGCCTACAGATACGCAGTATTTT. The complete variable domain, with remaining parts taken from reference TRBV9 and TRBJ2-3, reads DSGVTQTPKHLITATGQRVTLRCSPRSGDLSVYWYQQSLDQGLQFLIQYYNGEERAKGNILERFSAQQFPDLHSELNLSSLELGDSALYFCASSGGTSGPTDTQYFGPGTRLTVL.

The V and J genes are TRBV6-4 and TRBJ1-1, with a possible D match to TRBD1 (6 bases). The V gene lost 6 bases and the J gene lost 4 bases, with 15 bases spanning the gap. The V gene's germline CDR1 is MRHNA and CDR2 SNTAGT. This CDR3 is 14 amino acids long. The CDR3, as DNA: TGTGCCAGCAGCCCCGGGGGGCCCGTCACTGAAGCTTTCTTT. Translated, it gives CASSPGGPVTEAFF.

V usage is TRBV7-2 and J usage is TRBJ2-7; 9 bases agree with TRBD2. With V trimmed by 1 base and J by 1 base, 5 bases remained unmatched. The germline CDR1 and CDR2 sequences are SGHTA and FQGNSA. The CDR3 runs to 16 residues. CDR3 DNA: TGTGCCAGCAGCTTAGATAGTAGCGGGGGTTCCTACGAGCAGTACTTC. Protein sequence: CASSLDSSGGSYEQYF. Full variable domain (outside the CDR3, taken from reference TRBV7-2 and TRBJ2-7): GAGVSQSPSNKVTEKGKDVELRCDPISGHTALYWYRQSLGQGLEFLIYFQGNSAPDKSGLPSDRFSAERTGGSVSTLTIQRTQQEDSAVYLCASSLDSSGGSYEQYFGPGTRLTVT.

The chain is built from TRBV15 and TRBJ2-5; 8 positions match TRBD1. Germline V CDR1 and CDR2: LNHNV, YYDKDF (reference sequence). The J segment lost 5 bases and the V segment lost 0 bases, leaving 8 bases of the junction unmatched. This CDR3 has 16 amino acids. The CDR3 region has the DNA TGTGCCACCAGCAGAGATTATTCAGGGGGCGCCGAGACCCAGTACTTC. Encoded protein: CATSRDYSGGAETQYF.

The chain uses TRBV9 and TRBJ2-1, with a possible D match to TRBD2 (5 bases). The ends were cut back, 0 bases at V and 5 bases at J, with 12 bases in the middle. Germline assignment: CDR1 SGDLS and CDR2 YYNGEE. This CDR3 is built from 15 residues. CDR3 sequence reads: CASSVDSGNHNEQFF. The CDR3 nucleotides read TGTGCCAGCAGCGTAGACAGCGGCAACCACAATGAGCAGTTCTTC. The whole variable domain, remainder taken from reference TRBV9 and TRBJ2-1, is DSGVTQTPKHLITATGQRVTLRCSPRSGDLSVYWYQQSLDQGLQFLIQYYNGEERAKGNILERFSAQQFPDLHSELNLSSLELGDSALYFCASSVDSGNHNEQFFGPGTRLTVL.

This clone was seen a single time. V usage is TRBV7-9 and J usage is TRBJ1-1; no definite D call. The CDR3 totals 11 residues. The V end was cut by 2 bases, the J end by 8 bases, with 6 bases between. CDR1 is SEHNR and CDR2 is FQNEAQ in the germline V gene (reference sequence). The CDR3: CASSLSGEAFF. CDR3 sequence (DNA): TGTGCCAGCAGCTTATCGGGGGAAGCTTTCTTT.

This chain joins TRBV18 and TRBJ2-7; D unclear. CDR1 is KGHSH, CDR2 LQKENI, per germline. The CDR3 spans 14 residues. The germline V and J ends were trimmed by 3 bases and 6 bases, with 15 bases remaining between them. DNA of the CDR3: TGTGCCAGCTCACCTCTAGACATCGAAGGCGAGCAGTACTTC. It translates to CASSPLDIEGEQYF. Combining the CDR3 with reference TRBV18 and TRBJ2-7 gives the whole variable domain NAGVMQNPRHLVRRRGQEARLRCSPMKGHSHVYWYRQLPEEGLKFMVYLQKENIIDESGMPKERFSAEFPKEGPSILRIQQVVRGDSAAYFCASSPLDIEGEQYFGPGTRLTVT.

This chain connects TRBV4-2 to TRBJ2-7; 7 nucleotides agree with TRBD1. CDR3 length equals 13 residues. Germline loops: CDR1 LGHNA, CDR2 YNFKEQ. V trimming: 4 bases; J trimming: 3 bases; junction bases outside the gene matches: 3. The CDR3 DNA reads TGTGCCAGCAGCCCAGGGGGTCTCTACGAGCAGTACTTC. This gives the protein CASSPGGLYEQYF.

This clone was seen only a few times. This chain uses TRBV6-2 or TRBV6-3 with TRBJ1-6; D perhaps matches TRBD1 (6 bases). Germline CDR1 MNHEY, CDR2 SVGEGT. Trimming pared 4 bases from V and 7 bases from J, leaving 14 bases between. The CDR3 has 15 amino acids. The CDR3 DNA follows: TGTGCCAGCAGTTTGGAGGGGGGCCTAAATTCACCCCTCCACTTT. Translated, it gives CASSLEGGLNSPLHF.

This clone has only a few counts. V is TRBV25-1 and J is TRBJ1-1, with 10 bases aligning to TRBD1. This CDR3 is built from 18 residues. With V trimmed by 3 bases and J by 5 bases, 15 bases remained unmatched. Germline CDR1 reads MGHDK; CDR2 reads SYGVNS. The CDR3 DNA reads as TGTGCCAGCAGTGAGTGGATTCGACAGGGGGCAGGACGAACTGAAGCTTTCTTT. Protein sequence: CASSEWIRQGAGRTEAFF.

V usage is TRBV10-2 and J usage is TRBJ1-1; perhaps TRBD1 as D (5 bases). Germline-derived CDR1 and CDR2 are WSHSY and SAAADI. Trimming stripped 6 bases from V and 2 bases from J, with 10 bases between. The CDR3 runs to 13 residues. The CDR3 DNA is TGCGCCAGCAGGGTTTGGGACAACACTGAAGCTTTCTTT. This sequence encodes CASRVWDNTEAFF.